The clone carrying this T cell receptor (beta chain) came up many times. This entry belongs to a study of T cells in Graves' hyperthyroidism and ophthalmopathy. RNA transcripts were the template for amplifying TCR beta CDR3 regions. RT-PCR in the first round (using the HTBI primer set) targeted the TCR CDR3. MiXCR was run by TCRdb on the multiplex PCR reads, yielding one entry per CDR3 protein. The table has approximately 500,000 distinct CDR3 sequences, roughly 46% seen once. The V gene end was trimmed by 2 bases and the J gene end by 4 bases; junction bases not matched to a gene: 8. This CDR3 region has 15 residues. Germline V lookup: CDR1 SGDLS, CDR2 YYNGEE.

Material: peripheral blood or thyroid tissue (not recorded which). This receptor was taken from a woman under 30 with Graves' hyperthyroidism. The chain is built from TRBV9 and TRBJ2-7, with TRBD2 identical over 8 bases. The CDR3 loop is CASSVSGSLWYEQYF. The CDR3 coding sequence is TGTGCCAGCAGCGTGAGCGGGAGCCTTTGGTACGAGCAGTACTTC.